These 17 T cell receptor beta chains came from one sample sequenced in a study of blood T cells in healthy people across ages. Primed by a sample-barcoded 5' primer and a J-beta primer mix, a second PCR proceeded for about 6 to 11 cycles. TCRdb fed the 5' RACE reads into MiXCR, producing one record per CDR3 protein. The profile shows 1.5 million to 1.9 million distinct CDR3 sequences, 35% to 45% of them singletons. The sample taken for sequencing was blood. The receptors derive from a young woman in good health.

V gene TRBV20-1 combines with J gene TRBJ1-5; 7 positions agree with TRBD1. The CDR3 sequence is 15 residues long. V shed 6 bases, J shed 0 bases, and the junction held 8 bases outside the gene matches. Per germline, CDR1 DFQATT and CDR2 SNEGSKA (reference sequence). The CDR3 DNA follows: TGCAGTGCGGGGGGACAGCCATATAGCAATCAGCCCCAGCATTTT. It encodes CSAGGQPYSNQPQHF.

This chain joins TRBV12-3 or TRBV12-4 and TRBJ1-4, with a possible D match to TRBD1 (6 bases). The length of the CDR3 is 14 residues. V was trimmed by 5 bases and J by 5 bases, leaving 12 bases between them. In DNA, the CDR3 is TGTGCCAGCAGTCCTTTAGGGGGAAATGAAAAACTGTTTTTT. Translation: CASSPLGGNEKLFF.

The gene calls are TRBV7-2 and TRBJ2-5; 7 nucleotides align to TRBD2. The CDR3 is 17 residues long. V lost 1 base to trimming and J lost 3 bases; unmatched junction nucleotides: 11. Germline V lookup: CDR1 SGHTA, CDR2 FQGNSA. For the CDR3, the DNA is TGTGCCAGCAGCTTAGAGGGAAGACTAGCCCAGAAAGAGACCCAGTACTTC. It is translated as CASSLEGRLAQKETQYF.

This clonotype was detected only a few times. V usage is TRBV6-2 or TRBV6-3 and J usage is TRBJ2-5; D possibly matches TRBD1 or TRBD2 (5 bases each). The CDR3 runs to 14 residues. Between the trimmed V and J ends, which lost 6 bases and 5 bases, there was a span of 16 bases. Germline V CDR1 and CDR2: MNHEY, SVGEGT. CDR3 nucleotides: TGTGCCAGCAGAACGCTCGGGGCATGGGAGACCCAGTACTTC. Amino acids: CASRTLGAWETQYF.

CDR3: CSARDFPSGVAQYF. The CDR3 DNA sequence: TGCAGTGCTAGAGATTTTCCTAGCGGGGTTGCCCAGTACTTC. V gene TRBV20-1 combines with J gene TRBJ2-7; TRBD2 aligns across 9 bases. The CDR3 is 14 amino acids. CDR1 and CDR2 from the germline V gene are DFQATT and SNEGSKA (reference sequence). V shed 0 bases and J 10 bases; nucleotides not matched to a gene: 10.

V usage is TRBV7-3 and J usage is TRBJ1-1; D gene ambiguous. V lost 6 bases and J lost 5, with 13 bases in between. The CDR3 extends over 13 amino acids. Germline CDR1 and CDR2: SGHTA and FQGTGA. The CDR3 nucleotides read TGTGCCAGCAGTATGTATCGGTCTACTGAAGCTTTCTTT. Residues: CASSMYRSTEAFF.

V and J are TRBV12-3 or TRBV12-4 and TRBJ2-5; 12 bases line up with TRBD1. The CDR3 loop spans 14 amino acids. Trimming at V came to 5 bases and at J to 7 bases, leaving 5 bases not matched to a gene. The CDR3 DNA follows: TGTGCCAGCAGTGGGGACAGGGGGCGTTGGACCCAGTACTTC. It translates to CASSGDRGRWTQYF.

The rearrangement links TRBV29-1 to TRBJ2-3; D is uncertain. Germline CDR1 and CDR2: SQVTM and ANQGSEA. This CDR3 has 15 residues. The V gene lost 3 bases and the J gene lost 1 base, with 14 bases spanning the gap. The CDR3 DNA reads TGCAGCGTTGACAGTTCCAGAGTGGGCACAGATACGCAGTATTTT. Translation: CSVDSSRVGTDTQYF.

The CDR3 here is CASSQEAGNGPNYYEQYF. The CDR3 DNA reads as TGTGCCAGCAGCCAAGAGGCAGGGAATGGGCCTAATTACTACGAGCAGTACTTC. V and J are TRBV14 and TRBJ2-7, with D maybe TRBD1 (5 bases). The CDR3 runs 18 residues. CDR1 is SGHDN, CDR2 FVKESK, per germline. Trimming left V 0 bases short and J 3 bases short, with 21 bases between.

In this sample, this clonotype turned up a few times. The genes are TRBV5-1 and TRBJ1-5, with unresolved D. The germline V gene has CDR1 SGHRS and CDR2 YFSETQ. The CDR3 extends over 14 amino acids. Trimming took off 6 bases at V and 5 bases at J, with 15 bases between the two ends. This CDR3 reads CASKLVPGHQPQHF. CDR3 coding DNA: TGCGCCAGCAAGCTCGTGCCTGGGCATCAGCCCCAGCATTTT.

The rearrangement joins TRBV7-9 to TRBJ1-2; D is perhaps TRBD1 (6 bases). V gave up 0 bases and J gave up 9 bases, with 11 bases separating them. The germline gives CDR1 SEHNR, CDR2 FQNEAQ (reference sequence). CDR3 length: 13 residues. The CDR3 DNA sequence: TGTGCCAGCAGCTTAGCCCCACAGGGACGCTACACCTTC. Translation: CASSLAPQGRYTF.

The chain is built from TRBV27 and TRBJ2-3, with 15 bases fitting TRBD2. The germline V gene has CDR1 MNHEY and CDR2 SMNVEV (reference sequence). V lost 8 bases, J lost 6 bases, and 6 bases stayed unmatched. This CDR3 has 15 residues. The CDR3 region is CASGGLAGGLDTQYF. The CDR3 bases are TGTGCCAGCGGGGGACTAGCGGGAGGTTTGGATACGCAGTATTTT.

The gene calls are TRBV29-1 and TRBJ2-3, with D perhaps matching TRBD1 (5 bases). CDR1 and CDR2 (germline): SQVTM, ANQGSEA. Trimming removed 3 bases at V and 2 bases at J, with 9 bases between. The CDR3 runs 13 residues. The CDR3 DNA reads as TGCAGCGTTGACCAGGGATTCACAGATACGCAGTATTTT. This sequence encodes CSVDQGFTDTQYF.

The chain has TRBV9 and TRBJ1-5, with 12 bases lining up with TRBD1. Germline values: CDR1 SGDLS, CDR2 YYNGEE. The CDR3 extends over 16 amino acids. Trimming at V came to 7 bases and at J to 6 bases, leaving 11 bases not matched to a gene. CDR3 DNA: TGTGCCAGCTCCCGGACCGGGACAGGGGGCGTTCAGCCCCAGCATTTT. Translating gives CASSRTGTGGVQPQHF.

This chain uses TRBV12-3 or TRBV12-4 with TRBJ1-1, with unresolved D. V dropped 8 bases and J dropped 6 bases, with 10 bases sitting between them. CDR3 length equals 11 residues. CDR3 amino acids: CASRTGAEAFF. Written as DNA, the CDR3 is TGTGCCAGCCGGACGGGAGCTGAAGCTTTCTTT.

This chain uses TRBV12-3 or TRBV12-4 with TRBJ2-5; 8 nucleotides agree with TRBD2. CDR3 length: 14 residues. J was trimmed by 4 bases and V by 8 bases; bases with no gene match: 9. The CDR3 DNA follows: TGTGCCAGCGGACCCGCTGCGGGGGGAGAGACCCAGTACTTC. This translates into CASGPAAGGETQYF.

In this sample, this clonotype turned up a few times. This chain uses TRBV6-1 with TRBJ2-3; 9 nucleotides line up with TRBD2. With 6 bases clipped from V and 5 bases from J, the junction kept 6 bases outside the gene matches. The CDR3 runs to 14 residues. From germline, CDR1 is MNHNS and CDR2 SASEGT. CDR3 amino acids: CASSGGTSLDTQYF. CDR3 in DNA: TGTGCCAGCAGCGGCGGGACTAGCCTAGATACGCAGTATTTT.